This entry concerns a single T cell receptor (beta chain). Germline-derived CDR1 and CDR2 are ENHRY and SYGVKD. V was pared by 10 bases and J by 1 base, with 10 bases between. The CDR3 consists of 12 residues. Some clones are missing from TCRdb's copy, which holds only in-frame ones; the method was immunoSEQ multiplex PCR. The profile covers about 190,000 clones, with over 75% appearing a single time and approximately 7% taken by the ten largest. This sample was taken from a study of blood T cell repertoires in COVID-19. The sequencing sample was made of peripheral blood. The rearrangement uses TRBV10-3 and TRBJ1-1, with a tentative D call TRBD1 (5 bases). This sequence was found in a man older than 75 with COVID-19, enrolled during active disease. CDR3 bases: TGTGCCACCGGGGGAGGGAACACTGAAGCTTTCTTT. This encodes CATGGGNTEAFF.